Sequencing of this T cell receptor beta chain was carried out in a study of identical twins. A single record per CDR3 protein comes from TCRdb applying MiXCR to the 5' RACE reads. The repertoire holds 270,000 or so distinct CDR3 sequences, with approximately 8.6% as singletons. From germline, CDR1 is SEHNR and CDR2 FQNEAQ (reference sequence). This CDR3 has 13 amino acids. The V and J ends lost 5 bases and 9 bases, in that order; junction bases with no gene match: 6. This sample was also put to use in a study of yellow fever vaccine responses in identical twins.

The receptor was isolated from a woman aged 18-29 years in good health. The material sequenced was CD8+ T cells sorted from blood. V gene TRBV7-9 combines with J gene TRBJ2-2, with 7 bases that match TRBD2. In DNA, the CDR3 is TGTGCCAGCAGCAGACTAGCCGACCGGGAGCTGTTTTTT. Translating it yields CASSRLADRELFF.